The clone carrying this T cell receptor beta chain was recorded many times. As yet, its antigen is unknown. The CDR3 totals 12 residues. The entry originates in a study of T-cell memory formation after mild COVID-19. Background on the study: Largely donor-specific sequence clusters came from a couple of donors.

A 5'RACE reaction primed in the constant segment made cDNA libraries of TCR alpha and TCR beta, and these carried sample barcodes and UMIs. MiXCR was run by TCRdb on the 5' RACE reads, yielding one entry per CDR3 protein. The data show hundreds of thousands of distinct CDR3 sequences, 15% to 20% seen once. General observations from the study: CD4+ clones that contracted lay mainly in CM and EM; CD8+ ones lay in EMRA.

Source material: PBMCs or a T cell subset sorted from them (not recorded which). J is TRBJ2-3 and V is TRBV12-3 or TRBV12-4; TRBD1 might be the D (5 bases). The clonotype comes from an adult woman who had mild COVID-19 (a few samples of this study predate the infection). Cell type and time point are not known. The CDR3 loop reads CVDSQGADTQYF. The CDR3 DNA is TGTGTCGACTCCCAGGGCGCAGATACGCAGTATTTT.